This T cell receptor beta chain was sequenced for a study of blood T cell repertoires in COVID-19. About the research overall: Both acute and convalescent COVID-19 samples were obtained from the United States, Italy and Spain. T cells, B-cell-depleted T cells, or PBMCs provided the cDNA or gDNA that served as material.

Trimming took off 3 bases at V and 5 bases at J, with 13 bases between the two ends. The CDR3 sequence is 15 residues long. Germline assignment: CDR1 MGHDK and CDR2 SYGVNS. Authors' analysis steps: By means of reference gene primer amplification, nucleated cell counts were estimated. Clones were read by immunoSEQ multiplex PCR, and TCRdb kept only the in-frame ones, dropping some. The D gene and trimming were derived from the DNA, and the V and J assignments and clone size from that table. Of 55,000 to 85,000 clones detected, roughly 84% appear once; the ten largest clones hold approximately 10%. This clonotype originated in a woman aged 18 to 35 with acute or convalescent COVID-19. V usage is TRBV25-1 and J usage is TRBJ2-2; D not resolved. Input material: peripheral blood. This chain's CDR3 is CASSDPKTRTGELFF. CDR3 bases: TGTGCCAGCAGTGACCCTAAGACTCGAACCGGGGAGCTGTTTTTT.